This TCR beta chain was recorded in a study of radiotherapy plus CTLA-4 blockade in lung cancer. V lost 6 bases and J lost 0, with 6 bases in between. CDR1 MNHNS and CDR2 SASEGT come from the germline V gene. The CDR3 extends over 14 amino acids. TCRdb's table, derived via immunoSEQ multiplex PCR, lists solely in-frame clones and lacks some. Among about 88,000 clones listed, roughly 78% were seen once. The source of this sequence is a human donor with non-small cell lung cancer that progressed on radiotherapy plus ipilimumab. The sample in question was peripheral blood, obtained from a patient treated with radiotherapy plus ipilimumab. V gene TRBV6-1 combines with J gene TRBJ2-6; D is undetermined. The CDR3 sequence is CASRRSSGANVLTF. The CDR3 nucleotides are TGTGCCAGCAGAAGGAGCTCTGGGGCCAACGTCCTGACTTTC.